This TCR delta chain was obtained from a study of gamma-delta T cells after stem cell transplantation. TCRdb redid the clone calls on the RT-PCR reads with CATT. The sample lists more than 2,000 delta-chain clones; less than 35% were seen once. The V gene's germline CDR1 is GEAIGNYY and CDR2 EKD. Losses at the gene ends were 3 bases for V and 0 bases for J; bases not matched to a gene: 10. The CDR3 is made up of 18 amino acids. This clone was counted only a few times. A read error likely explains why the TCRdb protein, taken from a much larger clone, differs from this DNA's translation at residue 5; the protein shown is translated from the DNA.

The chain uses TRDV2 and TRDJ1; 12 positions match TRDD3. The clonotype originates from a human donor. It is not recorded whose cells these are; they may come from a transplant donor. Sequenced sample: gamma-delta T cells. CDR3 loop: CACDALLGDTPHTDKLIF. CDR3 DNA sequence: TGTGCCTGTGACGCCTTACTGGGGGATACCCCACACACCGATAAACTCATCTTT.